This is a list of T cell receptor beta chains from one sample in a study of radiotherapy plus CTLA-4 blockade in lung cancer. The assay was immunoSEQ multiplex PCR, and TCRdb's table has in-frame clones only and misses some. This table holds 40,000 to 45,000 clones, about 67% found once. Material: peripheral blood, obtained from a patient treated with radiotherapy plus ipilimumab. The receptor source for this set is a human donor with non-small cell lung cancer who had a partial response to radiotherapy plus ipilimumab. CDR3s include the opening cysteine and the closing phenylalanine or tryptophan. Fields, in order: clone size, D gene, V gene, J gene, CDR3 protein, CDR3 DNA. D genes are given only for firm matches. The size of a clone is reported for some rows only, either as once, few or many, or as a class for expanded clones.

>NA|NA|TRBV6-6|TRBJ1-1
CATSNTEAFF
TGTGCCACTTCGAACACTGAAGCTTTCTTT
>NA|NA|TRBV14|TRBJ2-2
CASSQDLPGAGELFF
TGTGCCAGCAGCCAAGATCTTCCGGGGGCCGGGGAGCTGTTTTTT
>NA|NA|TRBV18|TRBJ1-1
CASSPERASTEAFF
TGTGCCAGCTCGCCTGAGAGGGCGTCCACTGAAGCTTTCTTT
>NA|NA|TRBV7-9|TRBJ2-3
CASSLGTAGLTDTQYF
TGTGCCAGCAGCTTAGGGACCGCGGGACTCACAGATACGCAGTATTTT
>NA|TRBD1|TRBV19|TRBJ2-1
CASTPPNRGGEQFF
TGTGCCAGTACCCCTCCCAACAGGGGCGGTGAGCAGTTCTTC
>NA|NA|TRBV6-5|TRBJ1-1
CASSPSGNTPEAFF
TGTGCCAGCAGTCCCTCCGGGAACACACCTGAAGCTTTCTTT
>NA|NA|TRBV21-1|TRBJ2-7
CASSMTHLVGEQYF
TGTGCCAGCAGCATGACCCATCTGGTCGGGGAGCAGTACTTC
>NA|TRBD2|TRBV9|TRBJ2-1
CASSKRGRDEQFF
TGTGCCAGCTCTAAGCGGGGGCGGGATGAGCAGTTCTTC
>NA|NA|TRBV4-2|TRBJ2-2
CASSQVFEGVTGELFF
TGTGCCAGCAGCCAAGTGTTTGAGGGAGTAACCGGGGAGCTGTTTTTT
>NA|NA|TRBV5-8|TRBJ2-5
CASSSYFTQYF
TGTGCCAGCAGCTCCTATTTTACCCAGTACTTC
>NA|NA|TRBV5-1|TRBJ2-7
CASSQDGIYEQYF
TGCGCCAGCAGCCAGGACGGGATCTACGAGCAGTACTTC
>NA|TRBD2|TRBV30|TRBJ2-5
CACRGGAGQGGETQYF
TGTGCCTGCCGCGGGGGAGCGGGGCAGGGAGGTGAGACCCAGTACTTC
>NA|TRBD1|TRBV2|TRBJ1-3
CASLRDSGNTIYF
TGTGCCAGCCTCCGGGACAGCGGAAACACCATATATTTT
>NA|NA|TRBV6-1|TRBJ1-6
CASSEAAGTDRESLHF
TGTGCCAGCAGTGAAGCCGCCGGGACTGACCGTGAGTCCCTCCACTTT
>NA|NA|TRBV5-4|TRBJ1-2
CASSSHSEGRGGYTF
TGTGCCAGCAGCTCACACAGTGAGGGGCGGGGTGGCTACACCTTC
>NA|NA|TRBV21-1|TRBJ2-7
CASSTTEETEDYEQYF
TGTGCCAGCAGCACAACAGAGGAGACAGAGGATTACGAGCAGTACTTC
>few|TRBD1|TRBV10-3|TRBJ1-1
CAIRAQGGYDEAFF
TGTGCCATCAGGGCCCAGGGGGGATATGATGAAGCTTTCTTT
>NA|TRBD1|TRBV6-5|TRBJ1-3
CVTSLNRGSGNTIYF
TGTGTCACGAGCTTAAACAGGGGATCAGGAAACACCATATATTTT
>NA|TRBD2|TRBV6-1|TRBJ2-1
CASEWTSGSYNEQFF
TGTGCCAGCGAGTGGACTAGCGGTTCCTACAATGAGCAGTTCTTC
>medium-sized|TRBD2|TRBV14|TRBJ2-1
CASSPRLAEYNEQFF
TGTGCCAGCAGCCCTCGACTAGCGGAATACAATGAGCAGTTCTTC
>NA|NA|TRBV30|TRBJ1-5
CAWSRQNSYSNQPQHF
TGTGCCTGGAGTAGACAGAATTCCTATAGCAATCAGCCCCAGCATTTT
>NA|NA|TRBV5-8|TRBJ2-2
CASSPPNTGELFF
TGTGCCAGCAGCCCCCCAAACACCGGGGAGCTGTTTTTT
>NA|NA|TRBV2|TRBJ2-2
CASSETVAGELFF
TGTGCCAGCAGTGAGACAGTTGCCGGGGAGCTGTTTTTT
>NA|NA|TRBV5-6|TRBJ2-5
CASSLTTRGGVETQYF
TGTGCCAGCAGCTTGACGACTAGAGGGGGCGTGGAGACCCAGTACTTC
>few|TRBD2|TRBV6-1|TRBJ2-7
CASNRGGGAYEQYF
TGTGCCAGCAACCGGGGGGGAGGAGCCTACGAGCAGTACTTC
>few|NA|TRBV7-9|TRBJ2-3
CASSRVTDTQYF
TGTGCCAGCAGCCGGGTCACAGATACGCAGTATTTT
>once|NA|TRBV6-5|TRBJ1-2
CASSSRLDGYTF
TGTGCCAGCAGCTCCCGACTGGATGGCTACACCTTC
>NA|NA|TRBV11-2|TRBJ1-2
CASSLAWGVSGYTF
TGTGCCAGCAGCTTAGCCTGGGGGGTATCTGGCTACACCTTC
>NA|NA|TRBV6-6|TRBJ2-7
CASSYFGGQGYEQYF
TGTGCCAGCAGTTACTTTGGGGGACAAGGCTACGAGCAGTACTTC
>NA|NA|TRBV30|TRBJ2-3
CAWRGTVSTDTQYF
TGTGCCTGGCGGGGGACAGTCAGCACAGATACGCAGTATTTT
>once|TRBD1|TRBV5-1|TRBJ1-2
CASRSGQGTNYGYTF
TGCGCCAGCAGATCAGGACAGGGTACTAACTATGGCTACACCTTC
>NA|TRBD1|TRBV19|TRBJ2-2
CASSTPTGGSPGELFF
TGTGCCAGTAGTACTCCGACAGGGGGGAGCCCCGGGGAGCTGTTTTTT
>few|NA|TRBV7-8|TRBJ1-2
CASSLDPTYGYTF
TGTGCCAGCAGCTTAGACCCTACCTATGGCTACACCTTC